The TCR beta chain described here comes from a study of technical replicates of blood from a handful of donors. Sequencing was performed with immunoSEQ multiplex PCR; in TCRdb, only in-frame clones are kept and a portion is missing. The sample carries approximately 76,000 clones, roughly 85% recorded once. The clonotype was recovered from a human donor in good health. Some clones in this sample may be carry-over from other donors' samples. Sequenced sample: PBMCs.

The CDR3 DNA reads TGTGCCAGCAGCCCCACTAGCGCCGGCGAGCAGTACTTC. As protein: CASSPTSAGEQYF. The chain is built from TRBV11-1 and TRBJ2-7, with 7 positions matching TRBD2. The length of the CDR3 is 13 residues. V dropped 5 bases and J dropped 6; count of bases not matched to a gene: 7. Germline-derived CDR1 and CDR2 are SGHAT and FQDESV (reference sequence). Full variable domain (rest looked up from reference TRBV11-1 and TRBJ2-7): EAEVAQSPRYKITEKSQAVAFWCDPISGHATLYWYRQILGQGPELLVQFQDESVVDDSQLPKDRFSAERLKGVDSTLKIQPAELGDSAMYLCASSPTSAGEQYFGPGTRLTVT.